The 13 T cell receptor beta chains below were found in one sample sequenced in a study of human T cells and chemical hapten exposure. TCRdb independently ran MiXCR on the RACE reads; one entry per CDR3 protein. The top ten clones hold around 8.9% of a sample with tens of thousands of distinct CDR3 sequences, approximately 35% of them seen once. Sample time point: patch test 1, 2 weeks after DPC sensitization. As to treatment: therapeutic diphenylcyclopropenone sensitization with weekly scalp DPC. The starting material was whole blood, obtained in connection with sensitization to the hapten diphenylcyclopropenone (DPC). These receptors originate from a man in his forties with alopecia areata. Some clones in this sample may be carry-over from other donors' samples.

The rearrangement links TRBV4-2 to TRBJ1-5; D is undetermined. Germline loops: CDR1 LGHNA, CDR2 YNFKEQ. Trimming removed 0 bases at V and 3 bases at J, with 9 bases between. The CDR3 extends over 15 amino acids. CDR3: CASSQDGRFNQPQHF. The CDR3 DNA is TGTGCCAGCAGCCAAGATGGGCGGTTCAATCAGCCCCAGCATTTT.

The V gene is TRBV5-1, the J gene TRBJ1-1; tentative D call: TRBD1 (5 bases). This CDR3 spans 16 amino acids. Trimming took 0 bases from V and 2 from J, leaving 14 bases between them. Per the germline V gene, CDR1 is SGHRS and CDR2 is YFSETQ. The CDR3 region has the DNA TGCGCCAGCAGCTTGGAACAGGCAGCTTTAAACACTGAAGCTTTCTTT. It codes for CASSLEQAALNTEAFF.

The CDR3 coding sequence is TGTGCCAGCAGTAGCGAAGGGGGAGAGGCCTACAATGAGCAGTTCTTC. Translation: CASSSEGGEAYNEQFF. The rearrangement uses TRBV6-4 and TRBJ2-1; D possibly corresponds to TRBD1 (6 bases). V gave up 5 bases and J gave up 2 bases, with 16 bases separating them. Per germline, CDR1 MRHNA and CDR2 SNTAGT. The CDR3 covers 16 residues.

This clonotype has a single count. V and J are TRBV12-3 or TRBV12-4 and TRBJ2-2; the match to TRBD2 covers 13 bases. The CDR3 length is 18 residues. V was pared by 2 bases and J by 5 bases, with 8 bases of the junction left unmatched. The CDR3 nucleotides read TGTGCCAGCAGTTTAAGGAGACTAGCGGGAGGAAGGACCGGGGAGCTGTTTTTT. It codes for CASSLRRLAGGRTGELFF.

This clonotype was counted between two and nine times. The rearrangement uses TRBV19 and TRBJ2-1, with a weak D call TRBD1 (5 bases). This CDR3 is 15 amino acids long. V shed 2 bases and J shed 2 bases, with 10 bases lying between them. Germline-derived CDR1 and CDR2 are LNHDA and SQIVND (reference sequence). The CDR3 region has the DNA TGTGCCAGTAGTATAAGTCAGGGCACCTACAATGAGCAGTTCTTC. This gives the protein CASSISQGTYNEQFF.

This clonotype was seen only a few times. One junction end does not reproduce the germline sequence, and a read error may be involved. V is TRBV28 and J is TRBJ2-5; tentative D call: TRBD1 (5 bases). Germline loops: CDR1 MDHEN, CDR2 SYDVKM. CDR3 size: 14 residues. CDR3 amino acids: CASSLLKGREAQYF. CDR3 in DNA: TGTGCCAGCTCCCTTTTGAAGGGGCGAGAGGCCCAGTACTTC.

The chain is built from TRBV27 and TRBJ2-1, with TRBD2 matching over 7 bases. Germline values: CDR1 MNHEY, CDR2 SMNVEV (reference sequence). Unmatched junction bases numbered 9, after V lost 4 bases and J lost 0 bases. The CDR3 is 17 residues long. The CDR3, as DNA: TGTGCCAGCAGTTCCGGGAGCGGGATTAGCTCCTACAATGAGCAGTTCTTC. This sequence encodes CASSSGSGISSYNEQFF.

This clonotype is medium-sized within its sample. This rearrangement joins TRBV12-3 or TRBV12-4 to TRBJ2-2; tentatively, D is TRBD1 or TRBD2 (5 bases each). Trimming pared 3 bases from V and 6 bases from J, leaving 8 bases between. The CDR3 runs 13 residues. In DNA, the CDR3 is TGTGCCAGCAGTTTCAGGGACCCCGGGGAGCTGTTTTTT. Protein: CASSFRDPGELFF.

V usage is TRBV3-1 and J usage is TRBJ2-1; 7 bases match TRBD2. J was trimmed by 3 bases and V by 4 bases; bases with no gene match: 6. CDR3 length equals 15 residues. The V gene's germline CDR1 is LGHDT and CDR2 YNNKEL (reference sequence). CDR3 bases: TGTGCCAGCAGCCCCGAAGGGGACTACTACAATGAGCAGTTCTTC. Amino acid sequence: CASSPEGDYYNEQFF.

The V gene is TRBV29-1, the J gene TRBJ2-5; 7 bases are a match to TRBD2. Germline V gene lookup returns CDR1 SQVTM and CDR2 ANQGSEA. The length of the CDR3 is 12 residues. V lost 7 bases to trimming and J lost 4 bases; unmatched junction nucleotides: 6. CDR3 coding DNA: TGCAGCGCCGGCGGGGGAGGAGAGACCCAGTACTTC. Translating it yields CSAGGGGETQYF.

The J gene is TRBJ1-5, the V gene TRBV12-3 or TRBV12-4; 8 bases align to TRBD1. CDR3 length equals 13 residues. The trim removed 7 bases at V and 3 bases at J, leaving 2 bases unmatched. The CDR3 loop reads CASNQGANQPQHF. CDR3 DNA: TGTGCCAGCAATCAGGGGGCCAATCAGCCCCAGCATTTT.

This clonotype was detected a few times. V and J are TRBV20-1 and TRBJ1-5, with TRBD1 matching over 7 bases. After removal of 6 bases from V and 3 bases from J, the junction contained 5 bases not matched to a gene. Germline lookup yields CDR1 DFQATT and CDR2 SNEGSKA (reference sequence). The CDR3 has 13 residues. CDR3 region: CSAKDRLNQPQHF. The DNA for the CDR3 is TGCAGTGCCAAGGACAGGCTCAATCAGCCCCAGCATTTT.

This sequence joins TRBV4-3 and TRBJ2-1; a weak D match, TRBD2 (6 bases). This CDR3 region has 17 residues. V shed 4 bases and J shed 4 bases, with 20 bases lying between them. CDR1 and CDR2 from the germline V gene are LGHNA and YSLEER. The DNA for the CDR3 is TGCGCCAGCAGCCCGGGCTCCGGGACTGTGGATTACAATGAGCAGTTCTTC. It translates to CASSPGSGTVDYNEQFF.